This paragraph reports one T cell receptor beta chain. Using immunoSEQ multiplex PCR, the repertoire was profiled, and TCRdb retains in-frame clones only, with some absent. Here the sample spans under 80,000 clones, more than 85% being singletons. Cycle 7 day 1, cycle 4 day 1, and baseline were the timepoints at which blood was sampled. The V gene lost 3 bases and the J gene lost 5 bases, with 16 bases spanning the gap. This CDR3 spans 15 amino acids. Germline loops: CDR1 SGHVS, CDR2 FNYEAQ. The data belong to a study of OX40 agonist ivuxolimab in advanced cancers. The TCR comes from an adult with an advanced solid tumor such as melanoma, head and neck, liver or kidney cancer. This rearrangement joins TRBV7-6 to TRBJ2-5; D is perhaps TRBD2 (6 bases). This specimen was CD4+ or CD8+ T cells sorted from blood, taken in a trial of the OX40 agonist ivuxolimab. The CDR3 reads CASSFGTLLGETQYF. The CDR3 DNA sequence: TGTGCCAGCAGCTTCGGGACTTTACTGGGGGAGACCCAGTACTTC.